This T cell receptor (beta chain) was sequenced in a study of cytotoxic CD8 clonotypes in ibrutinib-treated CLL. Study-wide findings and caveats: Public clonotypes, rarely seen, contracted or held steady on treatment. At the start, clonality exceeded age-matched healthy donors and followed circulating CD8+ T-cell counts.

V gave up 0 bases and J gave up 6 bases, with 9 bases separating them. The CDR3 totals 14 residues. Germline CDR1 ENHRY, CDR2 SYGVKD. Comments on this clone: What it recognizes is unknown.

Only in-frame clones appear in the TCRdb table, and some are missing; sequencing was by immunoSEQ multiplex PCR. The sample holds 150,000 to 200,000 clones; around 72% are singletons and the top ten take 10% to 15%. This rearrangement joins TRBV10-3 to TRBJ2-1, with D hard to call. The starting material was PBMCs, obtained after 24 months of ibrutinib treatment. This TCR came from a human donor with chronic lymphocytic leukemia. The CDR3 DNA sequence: TGTGCCATCAGTGAGTCGTCTACTGGCAATGAGCAGTTCTTC. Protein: CAISESSTGNEQFF.